The 9 T cell receptor beta chains given below trace back to one sample, sequenced in a study of blood T cells in healthy people across ages. Then a second PCR, running roughly 7 to 11 cycles, was carried out with a sample-barcoded 5' primer and a J-beta primer mix. TCRdb fed the 5' RACE reads into MiXCR, producing one record per CDR3 protein. The repertoire includes around 990,000 distinct CDR3 sequences, less than 45% of them detected once, and approximately 14% sits in the top ten. The sequencing sample was made of blood. These receptors all come from a man younger than 30 in good health.

The chain joins TRBV12-3 or TRBV12-4 to TRBJ1-1; D unclear. The CDR3 runs to 13 residues. The V gene lost 11 bases and the J gene lost 2 bases, with 15 bases spanning the gap. The CDR3 here is CASRPEINTEAFF. In DNA form, the CDR3 reads TGTGCCTCCAGGCCGGAAATAAACACTGAAGCTTTCTTT.

This clonotype was detected many times. The J gene is TRBJ2-7, the V gene TRBV6-2 or TRBV6-3; the match to TRBD1 covers 7 bases. The CDR3 contains 13 residues. Germline loops: CDR1 MNHEY, CDR2 SVGEGT. Trimming cost V 9 bases and J 4 bases; bases outside gene matches: 9. The CDR3 loop reads CASRQGAVYEQYF. The CDR3 nucleotides are TGTGCCAGTCGACAGGGAGCTGTTTACGAGCAGTACTTC.

This chain's CDR3 is CASMWRAADTQYF. The CDR3 DNA reads TGTGCCAGCATGTGGAGGGCGGCAGATACGCAGTATTTT. The chain has TRBV5-5 and TRBJ2-3, with D possibly matching TRBD2 (6 bases). Trimming pared 6 bases from V and 4 bases from J, leaving 12 bases between. Germline CDR1 and CDR2: SGHKS and YYEKEE (reference sequence). CDR3 size: 13 residues.

This clonotype was seen a handful of times. The V and J genes are TRBV7-2 and TRBJ1-2; D not resolved. V gave up 0 bases and J gave up 5 bases, with 13 bases separating them. The CDR3 covers 15 residues. Per the germline V gene, CDR1 is SGHTA and CDR2 is FQGNSA. As DNA, the CDR3 is TGTGCCAGCAGCTTAGCGAGGCAGCGCCTTTATGGCTACACCTTC. Amino acid sequence: CASSLARQRLYGYTF.

This clonotype was found once. It may be a read error: a sequence one base away is much more abundant. The V gene is TRBV12-3 or TRBV12-4, the J gene TRBJ2-1; D is unclear. There are 14 residues in the CDR3. Trimming stripped 4 bases from V and 0 bases from J, with 7 bases between. This CDR3 is CASSWENSYNEQFF. CDR3 nucleotide sequence: TGTGCCAGCAGTTGGGAAAACTCCTACAATGAGCAGTTCTTC.

The gene calls are TRBV5-6 and TRBJ2-3; D might be TRBD2 (7 bases). Trimming shortened V by 4 bases and J by 5 bases, and 20 bases separated the two germline ends. The CDR3 contains 16 residues. Germline CDR1 is SGHDT and CDR2 is YYEEEE. The CDR3 here is CASSQGWGGLGDTQYF. CDR3 sequence (DNA): TGTGCCAGCAGCCAAGGTTGGGGGGGCCTTGGAGATACGCAGTATTTT.

This clonotype was detected a few times. V and J are TRBV20-1 and TRBJ2-3; TRBD1 aligns across 7 bases. Unmatched junction bases numbered 1, after V lost 4 bases and J lost 0 bases. The CDR3 runs to 13 residues. Germline V gene sequence: CDR1 DFQATT, CDR2 SNEGSKA (reference sequence). The CDR3 sequence: CSANRGSTDTQYF. Here the CDR3 DNA reads TGCAGTGCTAACAGGGGTAGCACAGATACGCAGTATTTT.

The chain couples TRBV5-1 to TRBJ2-5; 8 positions match TRBD1. The CDR3 is made up of 14 amino acids. J lost 5 bases, V lost 4 bases, and 7 bases had no gene match. Germline V gene sequence: CDR1 SGHRS, CDR2 YFSETQ. The CDR3 coding sequence is TGCGCCAGCAGCCCAAAGGACAGGGTTGAGACCCAGTACTTC. Translation: CASSPKDRVETQYF.

The chain combines TRBV6-6 with TRBJ1-2; TRBD1 is a possible D gene (6 bases). V was trimmed by 0 bases and J by 5 bases, leaving 13 bases between them. Germline V CDR1 and CDR2: MNHNY, SVGAGI (reference sequence). This CDR3 is built from 15 residues. This CDR3 is CASSYSRTDRYGYTF. The DNA of the CDR3 is TGTGCCAGCAGTTACTCCCGGACAGACCGATATGGCTACACCTTC.